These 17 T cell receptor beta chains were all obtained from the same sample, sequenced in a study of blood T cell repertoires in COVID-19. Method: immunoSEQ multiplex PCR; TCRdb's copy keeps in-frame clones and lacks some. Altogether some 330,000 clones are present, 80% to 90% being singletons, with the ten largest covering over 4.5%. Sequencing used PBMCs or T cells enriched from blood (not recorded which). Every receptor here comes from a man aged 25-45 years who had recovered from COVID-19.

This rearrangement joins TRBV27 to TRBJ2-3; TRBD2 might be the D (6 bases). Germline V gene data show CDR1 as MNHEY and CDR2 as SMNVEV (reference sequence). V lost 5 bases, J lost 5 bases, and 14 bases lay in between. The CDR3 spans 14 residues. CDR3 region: CASSNGRGVDTQYF. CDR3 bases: TGTGCCAGCAGTAACGGGCGGGGAGTAGATACGCAGTATTTT.

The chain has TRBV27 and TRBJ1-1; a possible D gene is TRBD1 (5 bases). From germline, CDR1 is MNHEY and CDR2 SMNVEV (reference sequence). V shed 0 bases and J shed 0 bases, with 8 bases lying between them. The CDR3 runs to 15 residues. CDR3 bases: TGTGCCAGCAGTTTATCCCCAGGGTTGAACACTGAAGCTTTCTTT. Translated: CASSLSPGLNTEAFF.

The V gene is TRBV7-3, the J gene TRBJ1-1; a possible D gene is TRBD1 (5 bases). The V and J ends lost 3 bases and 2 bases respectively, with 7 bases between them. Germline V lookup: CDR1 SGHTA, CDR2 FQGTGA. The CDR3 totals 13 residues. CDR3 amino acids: CASSFTGNTEAFF. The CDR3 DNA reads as TGTGCCAGCAGCTTCACAGGAAACACTGAAGCTTTCTTT. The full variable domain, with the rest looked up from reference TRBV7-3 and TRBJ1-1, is GAGVSQTPSNKVTEKGKYVELRCDPISGHTALYWYRQSLGQGPEFLIYFQGTGAADDSGLPNDRFFAVRPEGSVSTLKIQRTERGDSAVYLCASSFTGNTEAFFGQGTRLTVV.

CDR3: CASSLQGRRAPLHF. The CDR3 DNA reads as TGCGCCAGCAGCTTACAGGGGAGAAGGGCTCCCCTCCACTTT. The chain carries TRBV5-1 and TRBJ1-6, with 7 bases identical to TRBD1. Germline V CDR1 and CDR2: SGHRS, YFSETQ. J gave up 13 bases and V 2 bases, and 9 bases lay outside the gene matches. The CDR3 is 14 residues long.

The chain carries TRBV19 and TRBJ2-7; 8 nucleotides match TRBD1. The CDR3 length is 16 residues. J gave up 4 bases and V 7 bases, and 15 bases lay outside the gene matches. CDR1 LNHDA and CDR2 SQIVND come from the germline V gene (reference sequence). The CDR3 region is CASTGAGTGVVYEQYF. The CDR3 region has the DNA TGTGCCAGTACTGGAGCCGGGACAGGAGTTGTTTACGAGCAGTACTTC.

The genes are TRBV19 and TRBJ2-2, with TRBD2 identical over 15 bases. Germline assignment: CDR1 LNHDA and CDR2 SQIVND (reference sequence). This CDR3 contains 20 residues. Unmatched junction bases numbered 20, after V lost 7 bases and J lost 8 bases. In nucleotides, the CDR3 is TGTGCCAGTAAAAACAACTTTGGGACTAGCGGGGGGTCCACCTCAGGGGAGCTGTTTTTT. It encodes CASKNNFGTSGGSTSGELFF.

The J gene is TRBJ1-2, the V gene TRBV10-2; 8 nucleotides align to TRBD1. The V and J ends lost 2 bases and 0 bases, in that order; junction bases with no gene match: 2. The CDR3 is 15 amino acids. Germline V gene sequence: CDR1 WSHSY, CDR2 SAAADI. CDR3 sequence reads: CASSEPDRANYGYTF. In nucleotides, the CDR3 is TGCGCCAGCAGTGAGCCGGACAGGGCTAACTATGGCTACACCTTC.

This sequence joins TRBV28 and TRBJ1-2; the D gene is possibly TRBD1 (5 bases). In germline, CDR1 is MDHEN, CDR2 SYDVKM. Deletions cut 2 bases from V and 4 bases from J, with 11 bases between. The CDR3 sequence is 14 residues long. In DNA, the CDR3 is TGTGCCAGCAGTTTAAGTCGACAGTCCTATGGCTACACCTTC. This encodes CASSLSRQSYGYTF.

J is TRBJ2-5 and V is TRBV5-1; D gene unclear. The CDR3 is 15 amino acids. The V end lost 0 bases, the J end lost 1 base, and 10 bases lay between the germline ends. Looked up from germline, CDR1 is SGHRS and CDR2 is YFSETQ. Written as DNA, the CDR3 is TGCGCCAGCAGCTTGGCCGTCGGTTTCCAAGAGACCCAGTACTTC. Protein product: CASSLAVGFQETQYF.

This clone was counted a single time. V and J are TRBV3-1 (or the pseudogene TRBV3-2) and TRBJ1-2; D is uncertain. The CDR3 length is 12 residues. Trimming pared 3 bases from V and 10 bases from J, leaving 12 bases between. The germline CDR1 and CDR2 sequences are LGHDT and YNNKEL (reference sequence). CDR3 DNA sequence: TGTGCCAGCAGCCACACCGACATGGACTACACCTTC. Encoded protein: CASSHTDMDYTF.

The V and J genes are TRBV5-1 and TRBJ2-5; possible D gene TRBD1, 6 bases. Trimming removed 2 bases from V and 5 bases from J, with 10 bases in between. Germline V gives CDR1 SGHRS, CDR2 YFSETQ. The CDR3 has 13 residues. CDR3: CASSFDRSETQYF. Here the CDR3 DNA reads TGCGCCAGCAGCTTCGACAGGAGTGAGACCCAGTACTTC.

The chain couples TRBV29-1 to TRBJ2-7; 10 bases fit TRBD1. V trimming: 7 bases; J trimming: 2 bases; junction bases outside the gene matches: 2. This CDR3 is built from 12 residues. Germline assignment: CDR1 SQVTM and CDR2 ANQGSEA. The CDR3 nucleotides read TGCAGCGGCGGACAGGGGGCCTACGAGCAGTACTTC. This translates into CSGGQGAYEQYF.

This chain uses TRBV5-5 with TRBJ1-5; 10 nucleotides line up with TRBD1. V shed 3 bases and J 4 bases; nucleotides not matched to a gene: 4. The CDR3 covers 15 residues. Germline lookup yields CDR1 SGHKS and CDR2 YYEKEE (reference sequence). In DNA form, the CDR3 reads TGTGCCAGCAGCTGGACAGGGGGGTATAATCAGCCCCAGCATTTT. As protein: CASSWTGGYNQPQHF.

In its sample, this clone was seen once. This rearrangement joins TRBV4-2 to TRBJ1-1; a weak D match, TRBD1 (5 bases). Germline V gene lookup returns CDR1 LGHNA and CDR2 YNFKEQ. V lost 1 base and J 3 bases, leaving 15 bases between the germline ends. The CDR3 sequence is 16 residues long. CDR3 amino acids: CASSQVGGSYDTEAFF. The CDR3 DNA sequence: TGTGCCAGCAGCCAAGTCGGGGGGAGCTACGACACTGAAGCTTTCTTT.

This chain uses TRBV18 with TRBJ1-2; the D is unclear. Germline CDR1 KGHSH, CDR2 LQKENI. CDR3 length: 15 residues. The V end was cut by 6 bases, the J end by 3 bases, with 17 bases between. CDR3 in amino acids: CASSPGYSPHYGYTF. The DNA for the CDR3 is TGTGCCAGCTCCCCGGGGTACAGCCCACACTATGGCTACACCTTC.

Here the CDR3 reads CASSIGRGTGGRYEQYF. In DNA form, the CDR3 reads TGTGCCAGTAGTATAGGGAGAGGGACAGGAGGCAGGTACGAGCAGTACTTC. The chain carries TRBV19 and TRBJ2-7, with 8 bases that match TRBD1. V lost 1 base, J lost 4 bases, and 12 bases stayed unmatched. Germline CDR1 and CDR2: LNHDA and SQIVND (reference sequence). The CDR3 totals 17 residues.

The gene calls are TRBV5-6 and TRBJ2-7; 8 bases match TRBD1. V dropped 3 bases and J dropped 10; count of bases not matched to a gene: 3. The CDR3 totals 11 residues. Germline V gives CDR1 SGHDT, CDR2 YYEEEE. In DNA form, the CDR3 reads TGTGCCAGCAGCTACGGACAGGGACAGTACTTC. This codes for CASSYGQGQYF.